This T cell receptor (beta chain) originates from a study of shared clonotypes between healthy human individuals. Deep was the level used in running the assay. Once extracted for a subset, genomic DNA was divided evenly among several immunoSEQ plates. Each sorted subset replicate got 200 ng genomic DNA, tens of thousands of genomes. Using immunoSEQ multiplex PCR, the repertoire was profiled, and TCRdb retains in-frame clones only, with some absent. Of some 2,000,000 clones detected, 95% appear once; the ten largest clones hold 0.1% to 0.15%. The CDR3 is 15 amino acids. Per the germline V gene, CDR1 is ENHRY and CDR2 is SYGVKD. The J segment lost 5 bases and the V segment lost 7 bases, leaving 8 bases of the junction unmatched.

Sequencing input: naive CD4+ T cells sorted from blood. The sample's subset: CD45RA+ positively selected. The sequence was collected from a young man in good health. This rearrangement joins TRBV10-3 to TRBJ2-5, with TRBD1 matching 12 bases. CDR3: CAITAGQGAGETQYF. CDR3 DNA sequence: TGTGCCATCACGGCGGGACAGGGGGCAGGGGAGACCCAGTACTTC.